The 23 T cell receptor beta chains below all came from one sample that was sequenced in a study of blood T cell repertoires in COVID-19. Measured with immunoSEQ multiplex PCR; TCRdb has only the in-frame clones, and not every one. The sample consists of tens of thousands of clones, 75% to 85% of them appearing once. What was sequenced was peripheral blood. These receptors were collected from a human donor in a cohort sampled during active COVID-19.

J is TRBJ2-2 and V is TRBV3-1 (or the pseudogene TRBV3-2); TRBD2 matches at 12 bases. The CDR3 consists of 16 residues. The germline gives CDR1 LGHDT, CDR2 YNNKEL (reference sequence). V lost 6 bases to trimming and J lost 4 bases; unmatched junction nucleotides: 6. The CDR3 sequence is CASRKLAGGGTGELFF. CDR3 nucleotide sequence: TGTGCCAGCAGGAAACTAGCGGGGGGAGGCACCGGGGAGCTGTTTTTT.

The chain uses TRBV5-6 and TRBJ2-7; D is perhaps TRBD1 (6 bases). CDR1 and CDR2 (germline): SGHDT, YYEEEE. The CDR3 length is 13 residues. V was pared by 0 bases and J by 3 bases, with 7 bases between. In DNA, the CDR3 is TGTGCCAGCAGCTTGGGGACAGACTACGAGCAGTACGTC. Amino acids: CASSLGTDYEQYV.

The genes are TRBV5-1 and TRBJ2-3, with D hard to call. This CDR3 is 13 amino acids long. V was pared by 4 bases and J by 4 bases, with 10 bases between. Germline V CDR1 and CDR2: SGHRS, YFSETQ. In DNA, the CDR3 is TGCGCCAGCAGCCCTTCGGTCGCAGATACGCAGTATTTT. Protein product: CASSPSVADTQYF. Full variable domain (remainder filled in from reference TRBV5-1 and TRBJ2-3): KAGVTQTPRYLIKTRGQQVTLSCSPISGHRSVSWYQQTPGQGLQFLFEYFSETQRNKGNFPGRFSGRQFSNSRSEMNVSTLELGDSALYLCASSPSVADTQYFGPGTRLTVL.

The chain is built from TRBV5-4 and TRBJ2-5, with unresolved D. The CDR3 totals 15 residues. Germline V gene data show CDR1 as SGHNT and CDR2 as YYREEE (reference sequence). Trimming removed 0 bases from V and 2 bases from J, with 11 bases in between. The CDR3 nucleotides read TGTGCCAGCAGCTTGGAAATCCAGCGACAAGAGACCCAGTACTTC. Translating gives CASSLEIQRQETQYF.

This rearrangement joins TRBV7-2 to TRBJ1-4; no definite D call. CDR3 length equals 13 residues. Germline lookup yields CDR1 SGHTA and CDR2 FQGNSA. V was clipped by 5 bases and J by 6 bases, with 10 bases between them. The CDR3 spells CASSQNRDEKLFF. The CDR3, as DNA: TGTGCCAGCAGCCAGAACCGTGATGAAAAACTGTTTTTT.

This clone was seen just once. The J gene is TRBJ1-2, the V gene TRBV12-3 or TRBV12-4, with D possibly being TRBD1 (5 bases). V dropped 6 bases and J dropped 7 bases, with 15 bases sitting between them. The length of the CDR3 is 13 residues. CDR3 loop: CASSQTQGPGYTF. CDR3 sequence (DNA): TGTGCCAGCAGCCAGACCCAGGGCCCTGGCTACACCTTC.

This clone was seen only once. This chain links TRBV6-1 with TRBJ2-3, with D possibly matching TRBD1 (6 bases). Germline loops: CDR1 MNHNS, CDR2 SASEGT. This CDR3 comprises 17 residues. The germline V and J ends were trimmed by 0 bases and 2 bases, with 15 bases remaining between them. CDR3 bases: TGTGCCAGCAGTGAAGCGCTTGGGGGACACATCACAGATACGCAGTATTTT. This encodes CASSEALGGHITDTQYF.

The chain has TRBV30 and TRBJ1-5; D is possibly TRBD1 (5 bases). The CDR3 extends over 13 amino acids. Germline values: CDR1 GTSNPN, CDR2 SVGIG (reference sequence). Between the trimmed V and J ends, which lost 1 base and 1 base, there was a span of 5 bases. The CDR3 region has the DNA TGTGCCTGGAGTGACAGGAGCAATCAGCCCCAGCATTTT. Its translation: CAWSDRSNQPQHF.

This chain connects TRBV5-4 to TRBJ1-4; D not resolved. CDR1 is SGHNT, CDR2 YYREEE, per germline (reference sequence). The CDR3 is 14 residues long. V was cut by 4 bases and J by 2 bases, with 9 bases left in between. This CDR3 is CASSRAGTNEKLFF. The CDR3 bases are TGTGCCAGCAGCCGCGCGGGGACTAATGAAAAACTGTTTTTT. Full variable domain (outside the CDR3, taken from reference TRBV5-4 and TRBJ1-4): ETGVTQSPTHLIKTRGQQVTLRCSSQSGHNTVSWYQQALGQGPQFIFQYYREEENGRGNFPPRFSGLQFPNYSSELNVNALELDDSALYLCASSRAGTNEKLFFGSGTQLSVL.

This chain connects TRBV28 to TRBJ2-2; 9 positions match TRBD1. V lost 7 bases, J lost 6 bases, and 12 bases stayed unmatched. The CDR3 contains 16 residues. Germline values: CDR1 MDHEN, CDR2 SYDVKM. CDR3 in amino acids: CASTYRQGVQAGELFF. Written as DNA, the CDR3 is TGTGCCAGCACGTACAGACAGGGGGTTCAGGCCGGGGAGCTGTTTTTT.

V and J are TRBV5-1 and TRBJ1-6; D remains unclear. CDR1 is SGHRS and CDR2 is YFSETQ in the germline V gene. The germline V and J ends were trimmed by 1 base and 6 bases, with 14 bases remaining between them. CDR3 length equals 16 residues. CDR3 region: CASSLNPGPLNSPLHF. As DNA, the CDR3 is TGCGCCAGCAGCTTGAACCCAGGCCCTCTTAATTCACCCCTCCACTTT.

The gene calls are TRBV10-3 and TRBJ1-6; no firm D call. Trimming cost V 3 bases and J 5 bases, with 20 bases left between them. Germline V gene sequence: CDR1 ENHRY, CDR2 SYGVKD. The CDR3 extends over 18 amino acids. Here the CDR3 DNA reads TGTGCCATCAGTGATCCGGGATATTTATGGGGAGATAATTCACCCCTCCACTTT. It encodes CAISDPGYLWGDNSPLHF.

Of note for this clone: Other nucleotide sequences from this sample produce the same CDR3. CDR3 DNA sequence: TGTGCCAGCAGTTACGGGGGGGGGCCCGGGGAGCTGTTTTTT. Its translation: CASSYGGGPGELFF. The chain is built from TRBV6-5 and TRBJ2-2; TRBD2 might be the D (7 bases). Germline CDR1 MNHEY, CDR2 SVGAGI. V was pared by 2 bases and J by 6 bases, with 10 bases between. The length of the CDR3 is 14 residues.

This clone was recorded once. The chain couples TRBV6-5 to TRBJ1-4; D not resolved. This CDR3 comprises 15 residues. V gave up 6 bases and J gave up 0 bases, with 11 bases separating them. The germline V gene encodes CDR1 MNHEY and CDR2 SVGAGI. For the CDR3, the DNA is TGTGCCAGCAGAAGGACTTTTTCAACTAATGAAAAACTGTTTTTT. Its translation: CASRRTFSTNEKLFF.

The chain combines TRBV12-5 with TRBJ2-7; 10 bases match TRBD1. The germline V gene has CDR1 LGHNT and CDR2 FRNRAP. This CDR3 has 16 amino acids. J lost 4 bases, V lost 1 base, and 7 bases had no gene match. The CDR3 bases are TGTGCTAGTGGTTTGGGGACAGGGGGAGGACTATACGAGCAGTACTTC. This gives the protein CASGLGTGGGLYEQYF.

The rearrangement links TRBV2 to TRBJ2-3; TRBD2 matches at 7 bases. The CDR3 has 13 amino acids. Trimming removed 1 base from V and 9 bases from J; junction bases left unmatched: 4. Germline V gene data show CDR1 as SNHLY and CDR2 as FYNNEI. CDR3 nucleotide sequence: TGTGCCAGCAGTGAAGGGCGGGGGAAGACGCAGTATTTT. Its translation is CASSEGRGKTQYF. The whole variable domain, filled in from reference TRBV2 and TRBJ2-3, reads EPEVTQTPSHQVTQMGQEVILRCVPISNHLYFYWYRQILGQKVEFLVSFYNNEISEKSEIFDDQFSVERPDGSNFTLKIRSTKLEDSAMYFCASSEGRGKTQYFGPGTRLTVL.

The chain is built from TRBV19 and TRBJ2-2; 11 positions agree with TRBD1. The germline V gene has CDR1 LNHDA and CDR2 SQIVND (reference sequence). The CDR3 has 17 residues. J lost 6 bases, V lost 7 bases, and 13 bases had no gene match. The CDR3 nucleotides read TGTGCCAGTACCCTTCGGACAGGGGGCAGATCGGCCGGGGAGCTGTTTTTT. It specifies CASTLRTGGRSAGELFF.

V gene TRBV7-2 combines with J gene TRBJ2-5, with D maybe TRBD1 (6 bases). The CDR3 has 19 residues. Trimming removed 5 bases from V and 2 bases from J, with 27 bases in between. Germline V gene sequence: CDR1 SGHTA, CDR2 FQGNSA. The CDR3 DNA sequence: TGTGCCAGCAGCGCGCGAACCCCGGTAGAGGGACACTCACAAGAGACCCAGTACTTC. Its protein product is CASSARTPVEGHSQETQYF.

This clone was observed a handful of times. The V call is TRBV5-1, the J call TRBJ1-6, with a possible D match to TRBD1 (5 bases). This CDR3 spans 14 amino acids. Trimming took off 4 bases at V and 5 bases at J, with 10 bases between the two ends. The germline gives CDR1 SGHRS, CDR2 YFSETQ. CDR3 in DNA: TGCGCCAGCAGCGGGGGACTGGATAATTCACCCCTCCACTTT. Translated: CASSGGLDNSPLHF.

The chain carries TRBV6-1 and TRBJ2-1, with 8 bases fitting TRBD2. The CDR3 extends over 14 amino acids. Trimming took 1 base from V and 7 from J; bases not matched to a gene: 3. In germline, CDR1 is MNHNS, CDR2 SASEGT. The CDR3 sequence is CASSEVLAGNEQFF. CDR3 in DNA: TGTGCCAGCAGTGAAGTTTTAGCGGGGAATGAGCAGTTCTTC.

The CDR3 region is CASSLGGQQETQYF. CDR3 nucleotide sequence: TGCGCCAGCAGCTTGGGAGGACAGCAAGAGACCCAGTACTTC. The chain carries TRBV5-1 and TRBJ2-5, with D perhaps matching TRBD1 (6 bases). The CDR3 totals 14 residues. Germline CDR1 and CDR2: SGHRS and YFSETQ. V was clipped by 0 bases and J by 2 bases, with 8 bases between them.

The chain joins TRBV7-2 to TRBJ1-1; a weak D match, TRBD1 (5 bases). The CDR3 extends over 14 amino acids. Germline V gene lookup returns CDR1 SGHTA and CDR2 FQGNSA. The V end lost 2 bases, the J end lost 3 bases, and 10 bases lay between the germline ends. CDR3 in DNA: TGTGCCAGCAGCTTAAAGTCAGGGTACACTGAAGCTTTCTTT. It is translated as CASSLKSGYTEAFF. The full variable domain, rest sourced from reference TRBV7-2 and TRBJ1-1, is GAGVSQSPSNKVTEKGKDVELRCDPISGHTALYWYRQSLGQGLEFLIYFQGNSAPDKSGLPSDRFSAERTGGSVSTLTIQRTQQEDSAVYLCASSLKSGYTEAFFGQGTRLTVV.

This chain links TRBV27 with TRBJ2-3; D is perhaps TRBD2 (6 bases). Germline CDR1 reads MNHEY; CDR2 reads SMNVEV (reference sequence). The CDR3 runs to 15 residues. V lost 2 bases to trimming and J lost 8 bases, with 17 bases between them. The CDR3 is CASSLVAGPPRTQYF. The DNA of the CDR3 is TGTGCCAGCAGTTTAGTCGCGGGGCCCCCCCGTACGCAGTATTTT.